This passage covers 6 T cell receptor beta chains from one sample sequenced in a study of Tregs in tolerant kidney transplant recipients. Measured with immunoSEQ multiplex PCR; TCRdb has only the in-frame clones, and not every one. In the table there are approximately 50,000 clones, about nine tenths of which are singletons. The nonmyeloablative bone marrow transplants came from related graft donors, with transient mixed chimerism. The sample consisted of CD8+ T cells from blood (PBMCs), taken 24 months after the transplant. Source of these receptors: a human patient who received a combined kidney and bone marrow transplant. Some of these T cells may belong to the graft donor.

The rearrangement joins TRBV4-1 to TRBJ2-7; the match to TRBD2 covers 8 bases. Germline trimming cut 1 base from V and 0 bases from J; bases unmatched to any gene: 5. This CDR3 comprises 16 residues. Germline assignment: CDR1 MGHRA and CDR2 YSYEKL. Written as DNA, the CDR3 is TGCGCCAGCAGCCAAGCCACGGGACTAGTCTCCTACGAGCAGTACTTC. Translated: CASSQATGLVSYEQYF.

This clone was counted once. The chain is built from TRBV5-4 and TRBJ2-2; 7 positions agree with TRBD2. The CDR3 runs 13 residues. V dropped 7 bases and J dropped 2; count of bases not matched to a gene: 2. The germline gives CDR1 SGHNT, CDR2 YYREEE (reference sequence). For the CDR3, the DNA is TGTGCCAGCCGGGGACTAAACACCGGGGAGCTGTTTTTT. Translating gives CASRGLNTGELFF.

In its sample, this clone was seen once. The chain couples TRBV19 to TRBJ2-2, with a possible D match to TRBD1 (5 bases). The V gene's germline CDR1 is LNHDA and CDR2 SQIVND (reference sequence). This CDR3 has 15 amino acids. The V gene lost 5 bases and the J gene lost 1 base, with 11 bases spanning the gap. DNA of the CDR3: TGTGCCAGTAGTCTTTGGACACAGAACACCGGGGAGCTGTTTTTT. It codes for CASSLWTQNTGELFF.

The chain is built from TRBV5-1 and TRBJ2-3; no clear D. V dropped 1 base and J dropped 1 base, with 10 bases sitting between them. The CDR3 runs to 15 residues. Germline assignment: CDR1 SGHRS and CDR2 YFSETQ. The CDR3 DNA reads as TGCGCCAGCAGCTTGACACTACCAGGCACAGATACGCAGTATTTT. Protein product: CASSLTLPGTDTQYF. Using reference TRBV5-1 and TRBJ2-3 for the parts outside the CDR3, the full variable domain is KAGVTQTPRYLIKTRGQQVTLSCSPISGHRSVSWYQQTPGQGLQFLFEYFSETQRNKGNFPGRFSGRQFSNSRSEMNVSTLELGDSALYLCASSLTLPGTDTQYFGPGTRLTVL.

The chain uses TRBV11-2 and TRBJ2-7; 10 nucleotides agree with TRBD2. V lost 2 bases and J lost 2; bases outside the gene matches: 3. The CDR3 sequence is 15 residues long. Germline loops: CDR1 SGHAT, CDR2 FQNNGV. The CDR3 nucleotides read TGTGCCAGCAGCTTATCAACTAGCGGGACCTACGAGCAGTACTTC. This translates into CASSLSTSGTYEQYF.

The chain carries TRBV7-6 and TRBJ2-1, with 12 nucleotides matching TRBD2. The CDR3 sequence is 16 residues long. Germline V gives CDR1 SGHVS, CDR2 FNYEAQ. The V segment lost 3 bases and the J segment 7 bases; nucleotides outside the gene matches: 7. The CDR3 DNA follows: TGTGCCAGCAGCTTGAGACTAGCGGGAGAACGGAATGAGCAGTTCTTC. This sequence encodes CASSLRLAGERNEQFF.